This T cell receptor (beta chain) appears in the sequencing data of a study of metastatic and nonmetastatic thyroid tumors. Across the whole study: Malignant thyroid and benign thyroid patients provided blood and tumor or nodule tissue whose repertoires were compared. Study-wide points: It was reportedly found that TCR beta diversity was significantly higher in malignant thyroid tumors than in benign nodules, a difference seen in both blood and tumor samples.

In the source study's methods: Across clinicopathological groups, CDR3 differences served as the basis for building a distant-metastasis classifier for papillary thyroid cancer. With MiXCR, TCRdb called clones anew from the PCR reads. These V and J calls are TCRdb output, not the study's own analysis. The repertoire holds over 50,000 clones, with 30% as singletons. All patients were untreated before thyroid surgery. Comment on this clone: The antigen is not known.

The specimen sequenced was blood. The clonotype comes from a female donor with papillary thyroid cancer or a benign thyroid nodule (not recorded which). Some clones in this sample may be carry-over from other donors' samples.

The CDR3: CAWSVGRSNQPQHF. The CDR3 DNA sequence: TGTGCCTGGAGTGTAGGTAGAAGCAATCAGCCCCAGCATTTT. The chain is built from TRBV30 and TRBJ1-5; D is unresolved. Germline loops: CDR1 GTSNPN, CDR2 SVGIG (reference sequence). V was clipped by 0 bases and J by 1 base, with 7 bases between them. The CDR3 spans 14 residues.